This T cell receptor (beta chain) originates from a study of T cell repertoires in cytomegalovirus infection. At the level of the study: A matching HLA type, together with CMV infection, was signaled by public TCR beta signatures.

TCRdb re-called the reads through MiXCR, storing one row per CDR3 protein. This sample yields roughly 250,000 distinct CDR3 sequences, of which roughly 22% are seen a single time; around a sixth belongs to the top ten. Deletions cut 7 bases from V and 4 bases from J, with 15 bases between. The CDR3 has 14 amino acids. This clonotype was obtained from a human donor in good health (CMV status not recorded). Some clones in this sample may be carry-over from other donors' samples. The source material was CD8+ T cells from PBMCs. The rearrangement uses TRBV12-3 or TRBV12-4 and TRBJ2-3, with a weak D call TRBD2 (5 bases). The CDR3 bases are TGTGCCAGCACCGATCTCGCGGAGGCAGATACGCAGTATTTT. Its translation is CASTDLAEADTQYF.